This is a list of T cell receptor beta chains from one sample in a study of T cells in localized non-small cell lung cancer. Using immunoSEQ multiplex PCR, the repertoire was profiled, and TCRdb retains in-frame clones only, with some absent. The table lists some 1,500 clones, approximately 30% of them singletons. Sequences were derived from lung tumor tissue, sampled before any cancer treatment. Receptors originate from a male donor at least 60 years old with stage II lung adenocarcinoma. The CDR3 runs from the conserved cysteine through the conserved F or W. The order of the fields is V gene, J gene, D gene, CDR3 protein. The D gene is left open where the match is weak.

V: TRBV19
J: TRBJ2-5
D: -
CDR3: CASSTRGQETQYF

V: TRBV12-5
J: TRBJ1-1
D: TRBD1
CDR3: CASTRPPGQANTEAFF

V: TRBV11-3
J: TRBJ1-1
D: -
CDR3: CASSLTRTSNTEAFF

V: TRBV6-8
J: TRBJ1-2
D: -
CDR3: CASSYGGTRFGYTF

V: TRBV30
J: TRBJ2-3
D: TRBD1
CDR3: CAWSVPGQGLGDTQYF

V: TRBV15
J: TRBJ2-7
D: TRBD1
CDR3: CATSRELDPGGEQYF

V: TRBV19
J: TRBJ1-5
D: TRBD1
CDR3: CASSIHRGREPQHF

V: TRBV6-8
J: TRBJ2-1
D: -
CDR3: CASSYSMGGDARFF

V: TRBV11-3
J: TRBJ1-2
D: -
CDR3: CASSLEAGNYGYTF

V: TRBV30
J: TRBJ2-5
D: -
CDR3: CAWSRPGTLSTQYF